This entry features one T cell receptor (beta chain) sequence. Its target is not known. These data belong to a study of T cell responses to AZD1222 COVID-19 vaccine. Study observations and caveats: Targets within unmutated variant regions were reportedly found for nearly half of spike-specific TCRs. Donor demographics were predominantly white British with a female majority; clonal diversity may be underestimated.

The CDR3 is 13 amino acids. Per the germline V gene, CDR1 is LGHDT and CDR2 is YNNKEL (reference sequence). Losses at the gene ends were 2 bases for V and 3 bases for J; bases not matched to a gene: 0. Measured with immunoSEQ multiplex PCR; TCRdb has only the in-frame clones, and not every one. In the table there are 130,000 or so clones, 94% of which are singletons. The chain employs TRBV3-1 (or the pseudogene TRBV3-2) and TRBJ1-1, with 7 bases matching TRBD1. The clonotype comes from an adult in good health. The sequences come from peripheral blood, collected on day 0 of AZD1222 vaccination. CDR3 DNA sequence: TGTGCCAGCAGCCAACAGGGGGACACTGAAGCTTTCTTT. This gives the protein CASSQQGDTEAFF.